This T cell receptor beta chain is drawn from a study of CD8+CD57+ T cells in acquired aplastic anemia (dated by TCRdb to the late 2010s). Notes on the research overall: DNA extracted from sorted CD4+ and CD8+ cells had a mean of about 3.2 ug, with a range of 0.2 to 27.4 ug. CD8+CD57+ expansion was defined as frequency above the mean frequency observed in healthy subjects.

The patients picked for sequencing were ones in whom flow cytometry had shown an expansion of CD8+CD57+ cells. All patients had severe acquired aplastic anemia diagnosed by International Study of Aplastic Anemia and Agranulocytosis and Camitta criteria. Patients had received no therapy at the time of blood sampling. The study deep-sequenced TCR repertoires of sorted CD4+ and CD8+ blood T cells from severe aplastic anemia patients and healthy subjects. In the USA, patient enrollment took place under clinicaltrials.gov protocols 00001620, 01623167, 00001397, 00071045, 00081523 and 00961064. Ficoll-Paque density gradient centrifugation was used to isolate peripheral blood mononuclear cells. Before DNA extraction, CD4+ and CD8+ T cells were sorted by FACS or by magnetic beads. Profiling of TCR beta VDJ combinations and CDR3 sequences used genomic DNA as the template. An Illumina HiSeq 2000 was used for TCR repertoire sequencing. Turning to the authors' computational methods: Repertoires were assessed using TRBV/TRBJ rearrangement plots, CDR3 size and DJ length profiles, and Simpson's diversity index. The most abundant DNA sequence in the deep sequencing data was taken as the immunodominant clone. CDR3 amino acid sequences were checked for sharing across subjects and were also compared against the VDJdb database and published repertoires. TCRdb itself trimmed the public reads at Q25 with fastp, ran MiXCR and retained productive beta chains. Rows are combined by CDR3 protein, so each entry shows the most common genes and DNA. The V and J calls were not made by the authors but by TCRdb's processing. The sample table records approximately 250,000 distinct CDR3 sequences; around 82% of these occur just once. The ten most abundant clones make up over 35% of the sample.

Remarks on this clonotype: It has no known antigen specificity. Base quality data are lacking; no much larger clone is found one base away.

What the study reported, not specific to this receptor: Patients and healthy controls showed no significant difference in CD8+ Simpson's diversity (P=0.060). Roughly 29 CD8+ CDR3 sequences were found to be shared between patients and controls, but these sequences appeared to be highly expressed in patients and within the immunodominant clones of the patients.

CDR1 and CDR2 are drawn from the germline V gene: SGHVS, FQNEAQ. V is pruned by 5 bases and J by 16 bases, leaving 19 bases of the junction without a gene match. CDR3 length: 15 amino acids, cysteine to phenylalanine. The only DNA kept is the CDR3, 45 bases in frame from the first base. Source material: sorted CD4+, CD8+, or CD8+CD57+ T cells (not recorded which) from PBMCs. The rearrangement combines TRBV7-8 with TRBJ2-2, and 7 junction bases match TRBD2. The TCR originated in a human donor with aplastic anemia. The CDR3 corresponds to CASSGSGGNAVQQFF. The DNA sequence is as follows: TGTGCCAGCAGCGGATCGGGGGGTAACGCTGTGCAGCAGTTTTTT.